This T cell receptor (beta chain) was found in a study of T cell responses to AZD1222 COVID-19 vaccine. Study context: Researchers grouped second doses given at about 4 or about 12 weeks into one pool.

Study-wide results and limits: Repertoire sampling happened only post peak T cell response.

Method: immunoSEQ multiplex PCR; TCRdb's copy keeps in-frame clones and lacks some. The sample lists about 140,000 clones; 70% to 90% were seen once. Note on this clone: Its antigen is currently unknown.

Germline assignment: CDR1 MNHEY and CDR2 SMNVEV (reference sequence). Trimming removed 0 bases from V and 0 bases from J, with 12 bases in between. The CDR3 has 17 amino acids. This material consisted of peripheral blood, taken on day 0 of AZD1222 vaccination. The TCR originated in an adult in good health. The V and J genes are TRBV27 and TRBJ1-5; D uncertain. CDR3 region: CASSLSAGSYSNQPQHF. The DNA of the CDR3 is TGTGCCAGCAGTTTATCGGCGGGGAGTTATAGCAATCAGCCCCAGCATTTT.